The text below deals with one T cell receptor (beta chain). Antigen unknown. The CDR3 length is 15 residues. The V end lost 5 bases, the J end lost 4 bases, and 18 bases lay between the germline ends. The germline CDR1 and CDR2 sequences are MNHEY and SVGAGI. The data were obtained in a study of cytomegalovirus exposure and HLA in healthy donors. Study in general: The roughly 120 validation repertoires were reported in a later analysis to have been generated on the same platform as the roughly 680 first-cohort repertoires.

Assay used: immunoSEQ multiplex PCR; TCRdb lists only in-frame clones, some missing. The sample has 150,000 to 160,000 clones; approximately 86% are singletons. Whole-study findings and limits: It was 150 to 200 TCR beta chains that were listed as cytomegalovirus-associated. Most TCRs appeared rarely, but some public TCRs recurred in many donors.

This clonotype was sampled from a man between 18 and 29 years old in good health and CMV-seropositive. The chain is built from TRBV6-5 and TRBJ2-7; maybe TRBD2 (6 bases). Sample: PBMCs. For the CDR3, the DNA is TGTGCCAGCAGTGCCGGCGACGGGGGTAGATACGAGCAGTACTTC. Encoded protein: CASSAGDGGRYEQYF.